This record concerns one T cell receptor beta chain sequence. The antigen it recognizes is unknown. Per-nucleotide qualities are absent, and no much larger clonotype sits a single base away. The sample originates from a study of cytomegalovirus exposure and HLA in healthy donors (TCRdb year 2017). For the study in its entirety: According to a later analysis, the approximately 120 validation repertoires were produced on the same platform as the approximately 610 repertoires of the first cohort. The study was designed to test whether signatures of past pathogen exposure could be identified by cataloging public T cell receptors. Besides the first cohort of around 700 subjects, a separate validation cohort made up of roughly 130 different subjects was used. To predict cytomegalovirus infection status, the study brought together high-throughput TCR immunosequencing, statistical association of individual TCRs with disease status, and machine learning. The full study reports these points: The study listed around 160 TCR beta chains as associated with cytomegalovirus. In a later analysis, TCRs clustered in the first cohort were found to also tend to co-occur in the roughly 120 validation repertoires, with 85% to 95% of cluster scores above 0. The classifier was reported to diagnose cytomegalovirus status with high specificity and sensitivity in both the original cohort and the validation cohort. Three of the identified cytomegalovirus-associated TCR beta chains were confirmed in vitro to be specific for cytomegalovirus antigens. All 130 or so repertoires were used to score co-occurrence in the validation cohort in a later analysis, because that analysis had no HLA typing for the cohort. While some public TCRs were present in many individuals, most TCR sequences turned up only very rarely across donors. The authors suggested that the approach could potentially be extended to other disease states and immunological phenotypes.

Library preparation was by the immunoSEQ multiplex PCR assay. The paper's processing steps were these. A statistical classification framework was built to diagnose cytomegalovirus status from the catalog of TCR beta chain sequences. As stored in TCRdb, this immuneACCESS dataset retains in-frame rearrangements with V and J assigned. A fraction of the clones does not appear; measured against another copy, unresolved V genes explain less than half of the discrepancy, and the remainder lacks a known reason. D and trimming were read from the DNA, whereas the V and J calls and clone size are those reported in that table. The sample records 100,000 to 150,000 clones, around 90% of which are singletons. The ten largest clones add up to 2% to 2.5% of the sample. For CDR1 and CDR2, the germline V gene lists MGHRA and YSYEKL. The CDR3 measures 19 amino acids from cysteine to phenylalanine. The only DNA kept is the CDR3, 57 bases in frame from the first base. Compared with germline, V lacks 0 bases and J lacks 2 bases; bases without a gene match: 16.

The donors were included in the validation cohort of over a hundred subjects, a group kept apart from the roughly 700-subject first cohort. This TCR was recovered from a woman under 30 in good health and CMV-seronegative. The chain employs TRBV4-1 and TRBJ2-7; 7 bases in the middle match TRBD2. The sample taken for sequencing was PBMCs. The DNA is TGCGCCAGCAGCCAAGATCCACCCCTGGTGACTAGCCAGACCTACGAGCAGTACTTC. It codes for CASSQDPPLVTSQTYEQYF.